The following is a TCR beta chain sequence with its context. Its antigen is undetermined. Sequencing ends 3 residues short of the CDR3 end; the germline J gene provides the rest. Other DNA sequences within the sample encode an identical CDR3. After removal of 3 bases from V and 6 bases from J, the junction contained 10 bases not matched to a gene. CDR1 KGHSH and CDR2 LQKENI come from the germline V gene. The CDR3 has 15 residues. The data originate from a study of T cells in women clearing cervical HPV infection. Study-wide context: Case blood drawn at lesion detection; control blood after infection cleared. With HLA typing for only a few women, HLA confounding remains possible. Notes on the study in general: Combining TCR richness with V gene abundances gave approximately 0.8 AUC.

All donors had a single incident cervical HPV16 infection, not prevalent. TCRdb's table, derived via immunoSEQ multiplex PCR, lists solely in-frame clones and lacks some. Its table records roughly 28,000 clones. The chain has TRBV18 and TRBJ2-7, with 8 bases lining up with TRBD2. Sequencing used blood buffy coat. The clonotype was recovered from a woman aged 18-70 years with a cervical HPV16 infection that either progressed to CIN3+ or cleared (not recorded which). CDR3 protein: CASSPQTSGGGEQYF. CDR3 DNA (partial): TGTGCCAGCTCACCCCAAACGAGCGGGGGCGGCGAG.